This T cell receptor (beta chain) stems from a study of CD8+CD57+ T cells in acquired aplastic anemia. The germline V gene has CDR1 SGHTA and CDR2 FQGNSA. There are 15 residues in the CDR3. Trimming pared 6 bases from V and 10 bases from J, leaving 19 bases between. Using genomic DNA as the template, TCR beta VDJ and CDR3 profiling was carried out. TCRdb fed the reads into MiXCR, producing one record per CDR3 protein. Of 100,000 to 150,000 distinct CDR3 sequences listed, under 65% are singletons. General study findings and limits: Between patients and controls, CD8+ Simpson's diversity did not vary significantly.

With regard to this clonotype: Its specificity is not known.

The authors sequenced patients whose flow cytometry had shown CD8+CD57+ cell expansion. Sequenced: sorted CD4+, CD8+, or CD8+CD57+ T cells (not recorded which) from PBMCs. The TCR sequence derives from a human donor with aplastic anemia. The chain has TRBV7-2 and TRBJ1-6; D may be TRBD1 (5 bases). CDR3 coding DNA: TGTGCCAGCAGTTACTCTCTAGGGGACCTGTCACCCCTCCACTTT. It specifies CASSYSLGDLSPLHF.